Following are 19 T cell receptor beta chains from one sample sequenced in a study of response to subunit inactivated influenza vaccine. TCRdb ran MiXCR on the RT-PCR reads and lists one entry per CDR3 protein. Of about half a million distinct CDR3 sequences in the sample, about 25% were seen once. Source: CD4+ T cells sorted from PBMCs, taken more than 4 days after vaccination. The receptors were gathered from a middle-aged man who received an inactivated influenza vaccine.

This clonotype showed up just a few times. This chain uses TRBV7-2 with TRBJ2-1; perhaps TRBD1 as D (6 bases). This CDR3 spans 14 amino acids. V was trimmed by 4 bases and J by 7 bases, leaving 14 bases between them. Germline V gives CDR1 SGHTA, CDR2 FQGNSA. As DNA, the CDR3 is TGTGCCAGCAGCTCGGGGACATGGGCAAATGAGCAGTTCTTC. Translating it yields CASSSGTWANEQFF.

The V gene is TRBV11-2, the J gene TRBJ2-1; D is undetermined. Germline CDR1 and CDR2: SGHAT and FQNNGV. Deletions cut 7 bases from V and 6 bases from J, with 10 bases between. The CDR3 runs to 12 residues. CDR3 region: CASTSAPNEQFF. CDR3 in DNA: TGTGCCAGCACCTCGGCCCCCAATGAGCAGTTCTTC.

This clonotype has a handful of counts. This chain joins TRBV5-4 and TRBJ2-1; TRBD1 agrees at 8 bases. CDR1 is SGHNT and CDR2 is YYREEE in the germline V gene (reference sequence). Trimming cost V 4 bases and J 7 bases; bases outside gene matches: 10. The CDR3 runs to 15 residues. The CDR3 sequence is CASSPGQGGWNEQFF. CDR3 DNA: TGTGCCAGCAGCCCAGGACAGGGTGGGTGGAATGAGCAGTTCTTC.

The V call is TRBV5-1, the J call TRBJ2-1, with D unclear. Deletions cut 4 bases from V and 4 bases from J, with 9 bases between. The CDR3 is 13 residues long. Germline loops: CDR1 SGHRS, CDR2 YFSETQ. CDR3 sequence: CASSPDTYNEQFF. The CDR3 nucleotides read TGCGCCAGCAGCCCCGACACTTACAATGAGCAGTTCTTC.

This rearrangement joins TRBV7-2 to TRBJ1-5; D might be TRBD1 (5 bases). This CDR3 is 16 amino acids long. In germline, CDR1 is SGHTA, CDR2 FQGNSA. V was clipped by 1 base and J by 2 bases, with 12 bases between them. The CDR3 sequence: CASSLDGGVGNQPQHF. The CDR3, as DNA: TGTGCCAGCAGCTTAGATGGAGGGGTAGGCAATCAGCCCCAGCATTTT.

This clonotype was detected a few times. The rearrangement uses TRBV12-3 or TRBV12-4 and TRBJ2-1; 7 bases align to TRBD2. V lost 6 bases and J lost 8; bases outside the gene matches: 10. The CDR3 runs to 14 residues. CDR3 nucleotides: TGTGCCAGCAGGGGACTAACAGACGTCGATGAGCAGTTCTTC. Its translation is CASRGLTDVDEQFF.

The table lists this clonotype with a few counts. Here the CDR3 DNA reads TGCAGTGCTAGAGTGGGGCAGAATTCACCCCTCCACTTT. Its protein is CSARVGQNSPLHF. This chain joins TRBV20-1 and TRBJ1-6, with D tentatively TRBD1 (5 bases). The CDR3 extends over 13 amino acids. Germline V gene lookup returns CDR1 DFQATT and CDR2 SNEGSKA (reference sequence). V was trimmed by 1 base and J by 7 bases, leaving 8 bases between them.

The chain is built from TRBV5-1 and TRBJ1-4, with unresolved D. V was cut by 5 bases and J by 0 bases, with 8 bases left in between. This CDR3 is built from 14 residues. Germline loops: CDR1 SGHRS, CDR2 YFSETQ. The CDR3 here is CASSPDATNEKLFF. Written as DNA, the CDR3 is TGCGCCAGCAGTCCAGATGCAACTAATGAAAAACTGTTTTTT.

V usage is TRBV2 and J usage is TRBJ1-5, with a weak D call TRBD1 (5 bases). Germline V gene data show CDR1 as SNHLY and CDR2 as FYNNEI. The length of the CDR3 is 16 residues. Trimming cost V 4 bases and J 0 bases, with 13 bases left between them. The CDR3 is CASSGGRGYSNQPQHF. In DNA form, the CDR3 reads TGTGCCAGCAGTGGGGGAAGGGGTTATAGCAATCAGCCCCAGCATTTT.

This clonotype was picked up many times. The chain carries TRBV29-1 and TRBJ2-5, with D unresolved. The CDR3 is 12 residues long. Germline CDR1 is SQVTM and CDR2 is ANQGSEA. V was shortened by 3 bases and J by 4 bases, with 9 bases between the two germline ends. DNA of the CDR3: TGCAGCGTTGAGGTCAGGTCAGAGACCCAGTACTTC. Protein sequence: CSVEVRSETQYF.

This chain joins TRBV7-8 and TRBJ2-5; D is possibly TRBD1 (6 bases). Trimming took off 1 base at V and 5 bases at J, with 14 bases between the two ends. Germline V gene lookup returns CDR1 SGHVS and CDR2 FQNEAQ. This CDR3 has 15 amino acids. In DNA, the CDR3 is TGTGCCAGCAGCTTAGAGGACAGTCACCGTGAGACCCAGTACTTC. Its translation: CASSLEDSHRETQYF.

The chain joins TRBV7-9 to TRBJ1-2, with 11 nucleotides matching TRBD1. CDR3 size: 14 residues. Trimming took 3 bases from V and 4 from J; bases not matched to a gene: 1. The germline gives CDR1 SEHNR, CDR2 FQNEAQ (reference sequence). This CDR3 is CASSFGTGGYGYTF. The CDR3, as DNA: TGTGCCAGCAGCTTTGGGACAGGGGGCTATGGCTACACCTTC.

This clonotype was counted only a few times. The chain joins TRBV3-1 to TRBJ1-1; tentatively, D is TRBD1 (6 bases). CDR1 and CDR2 (germline): LGHDT, YNNKEL (reference sequence). The CDR3 is 13 residues long. Trimming stripped 1 base from V and 5 bases from J, with 8 bases between. CDR3 sequence (DNA): TGTGCCAGCAGCCAAGGCAGGGGAACTGAAGCTTTCTTT. This translates into CASSQGRGTEAFF.

This clonotype was counted a few times. The chain recombines TRBV4-3 with TRBJ2-1; 7 bases agree with TRBD1. The CDR3 sequence is 15 residues long. Trimming at V came to 0 bases and at J to 3 bases, leaving 2 bases not matched to a gene. Per germline, CDR1 LGHNA and CDR2 YSLEER. The CDR3 region has the DNA TGCGCCAGCAGCCAAGAAAGGACAGGCTACAATGAGCAGTTCTTC. This encodes CASSQERTGYNEQFF.

This CDR3 is CSASPSGGPGTEAFF. CDR3 in DNA: TGCAGTGCTAGCCCCTCGGGAGGGCCCGGCACTGAAGCTTTCTTT. The genes are TRBV20-1 and TRBJ1-1, with D hard to call. The germline CDR1 and CDR2 sequences are DFQATT and SNEGSKA (reference sequence). Trimming removed 3 bases from V and 4 bases from J, with 18 bases in between. CDR3 length: 15 amino acids.

The J gene is TRBJ2-1, the V gene TRBV29-1; 8 bases fit TRBD2. Germline assignment: CDR1 SQVTM and CDR2 ANQGSEA. This CDR3 has 14 residues. Losses at the gene ends were 3 bases for V and 8 bases for J; bases not matched to a gene: 9. CDR3 region: CSVDLRGGRDEQFF. In DNA, the CDR3 is TGCAGCGTTGATCTTCGGGGGGGCCGAGATGAGCAGTTCTTC.

This clonotype came up a few times. V is TRBV6-2 or TRBV6-3 and J is TRBJ2-2, with a possible D match to TRBD1 (5 bases). The CDR3 spans 15 residues. The germline CDR1 and CDR2 sequences are MNHEY and SVGEGT. Trimming cost V 1 base and J 6 bases, with 12 bases left between them. The CDR3 protein is CASSYFGVGAGELFF. For the CDR3, the DNA is TGTGCCAGCAGTTACTTCGGCGTAGGGGCCGGGGAGCTGTTTTTT.

The chain recombines TRBV5-1 with TRBJ1-4, with 8 bases matching TRBD1. This CDR3 has 16 amino acids. Germline values: CDR1 SGHRS, CDR2 YFSETQ. J was trimmed by 4 bases and V by 1 base; bases with no gene match: 6. CDR3 amino acids: CASSLTIDRGNEKLFF. CDR3 sequence (DNA): TGCGCCAGCAGCTTGACCATCGACAGGGGTAATGAAAAACTGTTTTTT.

This chain links TRBV20-1 with TRBJ1-1; D call uncertain. Germline V gene sequence: CDR1 DFQATT, CDR2 SNEGSKA (reference sequence). Trimming shortened V by 2 bases and J by 7 bases, and 11 bases separated the two germline ends. CDR3 length: 12 amino acids. Here the CDR3 reads CSARMGGNEAFF. The CDR3 DNA is TGCAGTGCTAGAATGGGAGGTAATGAAGCTTTCTTT.